This T cell receptor beta chain was observed in a study of cytomegalovirus exposure and HLA in healthy donors. For the study at large: Ancestry clustering placed around 81% of roughly 410 genotyped donors in the Caucasian-associated cluster.

PCR amplification relied on 60 Vbeta primers (plus 13 Jbeta primers). Generated by immunoSEQ multiplex PCR, the TCRdb table keeps only in-frame clones and is missing some. The sample yields about 100,000 clones, about four fifths seen once. This CDR3 has 17 amino acids. Trimming cost V 5 bases and J 1 base; bases outside gene matches: 13. Germline V gene data show CDR1 as MNHEY and CDR2 as SMNVEV (reference sequence). The V call is TRBV27, the J call TRBJ2-7, with 8 bases matching TRBD2. The source material was PBMCs. The TCR was taken from a middle-aged woman in good health and CMV-seronegative. CDR3 in amino acids: CASSPSTSSGLSYEQYF. The CDR3 bases are TGTGCCAGCAGTCCCTCCACCTCTAGCGGGCTATCCTACGAGCAGTACTTC.